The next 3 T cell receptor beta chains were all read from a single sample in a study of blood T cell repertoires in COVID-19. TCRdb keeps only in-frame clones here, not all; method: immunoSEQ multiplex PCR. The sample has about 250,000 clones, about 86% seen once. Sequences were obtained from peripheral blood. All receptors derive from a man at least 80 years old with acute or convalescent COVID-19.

The CDR3 sequence is CASNRLRYEQYF. Here the CDR3 DNA reads TGTGCCAGCAACCGACTGAGATACGAGCAGTACTTC. V usage is TRBV28 and J usage is TRBJ2-7; D is undetermined. There are 12 residues in the CDR3. Germline V gene data show CDR1 as MDHEN and CDR2 as SYDVKM. V was trimmed by 7 bases and J by 4 bases, leaving 11 bases between them.

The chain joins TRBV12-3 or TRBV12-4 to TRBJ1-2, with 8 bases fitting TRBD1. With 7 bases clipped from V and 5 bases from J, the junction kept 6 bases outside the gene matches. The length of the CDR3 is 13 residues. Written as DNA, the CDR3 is TGTGCCAGCACTCCAGGGGGCAGGTATGGCTACACCTTC. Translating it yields CASTPGGRYGYTF.

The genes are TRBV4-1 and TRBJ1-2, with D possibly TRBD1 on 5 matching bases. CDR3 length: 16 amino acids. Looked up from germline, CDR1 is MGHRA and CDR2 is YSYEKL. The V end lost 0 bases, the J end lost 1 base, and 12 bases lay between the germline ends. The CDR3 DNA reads TGCGCCAGCAGCCAAGATGGGGGAGGGGATAACTATGGCTACACCTTC. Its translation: CASSQDGGGDNYGYTF.